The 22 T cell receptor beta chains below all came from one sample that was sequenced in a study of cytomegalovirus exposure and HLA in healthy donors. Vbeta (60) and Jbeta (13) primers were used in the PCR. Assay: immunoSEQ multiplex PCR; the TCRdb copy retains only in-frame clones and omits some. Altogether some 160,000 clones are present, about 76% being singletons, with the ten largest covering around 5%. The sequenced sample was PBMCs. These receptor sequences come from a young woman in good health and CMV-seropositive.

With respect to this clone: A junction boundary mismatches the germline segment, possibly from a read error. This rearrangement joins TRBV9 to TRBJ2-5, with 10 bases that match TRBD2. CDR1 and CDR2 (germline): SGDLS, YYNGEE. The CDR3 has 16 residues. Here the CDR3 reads CTSSGGGGGDQETQYF. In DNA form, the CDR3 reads TGTACCAGCAGCGGGGGGGGCGGGGGAGACCAAGAGACCCAGTACTTC.

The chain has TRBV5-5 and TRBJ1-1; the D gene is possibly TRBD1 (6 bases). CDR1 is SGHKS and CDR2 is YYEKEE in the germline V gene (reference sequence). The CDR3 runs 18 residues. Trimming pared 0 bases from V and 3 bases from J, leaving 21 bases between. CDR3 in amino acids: CASSLDGTLSGLYTEAFF. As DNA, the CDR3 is TGTGCCAGCAGCTTGGACGGGACACTATCGGGTCTTTACACTGAAGCTTTCTTT.

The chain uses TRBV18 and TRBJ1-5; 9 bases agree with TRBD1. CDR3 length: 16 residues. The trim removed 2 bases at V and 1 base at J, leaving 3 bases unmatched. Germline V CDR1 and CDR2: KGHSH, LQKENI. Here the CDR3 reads CASSPRQGGSNQPQHF. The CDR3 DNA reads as TGTGCCAGCTCACCAAGACAGGGGGGAAGCAATCAGCCCCAGCATTTT.

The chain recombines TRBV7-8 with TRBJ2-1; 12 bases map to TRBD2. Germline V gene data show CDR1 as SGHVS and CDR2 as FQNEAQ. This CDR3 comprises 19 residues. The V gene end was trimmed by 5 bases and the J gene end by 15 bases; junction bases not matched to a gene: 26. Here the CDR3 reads CASSRLGGQKKSGLAGGFF. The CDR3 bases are TGTGCCAGCAGCCGTCTAGGGGGACAGAAGAAATCGGGACTAGCGGGTGGGTTCTTC.

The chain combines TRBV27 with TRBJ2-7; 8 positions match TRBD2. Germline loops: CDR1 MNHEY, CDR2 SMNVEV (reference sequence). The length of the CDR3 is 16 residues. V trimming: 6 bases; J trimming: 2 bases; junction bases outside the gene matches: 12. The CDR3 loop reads CASSFREGGGTYEQYF. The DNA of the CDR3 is TGTGCCAGCAGCTTCCGGGAGGGAGGGGGGACCTACGAGCAGTACTTC.

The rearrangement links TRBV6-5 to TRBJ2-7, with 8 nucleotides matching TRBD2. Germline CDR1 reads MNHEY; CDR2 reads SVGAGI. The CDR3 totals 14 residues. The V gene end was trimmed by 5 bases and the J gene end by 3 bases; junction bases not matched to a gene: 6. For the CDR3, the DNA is TGTGCCAGCAGTAAGACTAGCGAAGACTACGAGCAGTACTTC. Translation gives CASSKTSEDYEQYF.

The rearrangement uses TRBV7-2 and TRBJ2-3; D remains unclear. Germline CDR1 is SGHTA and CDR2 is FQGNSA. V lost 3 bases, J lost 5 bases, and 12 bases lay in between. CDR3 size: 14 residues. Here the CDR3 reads CASSFGATGDTQYF. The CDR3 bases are TGTGCCAGCAGCTTTGGCGCGACGGGAGATACGCAGTATTTT.

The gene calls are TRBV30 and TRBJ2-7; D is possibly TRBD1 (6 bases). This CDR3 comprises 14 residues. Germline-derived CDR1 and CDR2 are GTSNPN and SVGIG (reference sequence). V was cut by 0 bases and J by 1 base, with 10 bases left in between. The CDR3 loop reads CAWSVDSLSYEQYF. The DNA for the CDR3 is TGTGCCTGGAGTGTGGACAGCCTATCCTACGAGCAGTACTTC.

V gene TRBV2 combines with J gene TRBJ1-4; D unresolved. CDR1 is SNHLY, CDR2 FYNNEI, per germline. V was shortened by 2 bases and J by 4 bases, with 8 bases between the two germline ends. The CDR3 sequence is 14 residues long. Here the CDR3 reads CASSELKSNEKLFF. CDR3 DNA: TGTGCCAGCAGTGAATTAAAGAGTAATGAAAAACTGTTTTTT.

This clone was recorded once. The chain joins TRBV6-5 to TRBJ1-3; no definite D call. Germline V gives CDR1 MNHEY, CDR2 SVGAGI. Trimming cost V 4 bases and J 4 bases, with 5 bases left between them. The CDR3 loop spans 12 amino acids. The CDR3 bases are TGTGCCAGCAGTTCACAGGGAAACACCATATATTTT. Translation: CASSSQGNTIYF.

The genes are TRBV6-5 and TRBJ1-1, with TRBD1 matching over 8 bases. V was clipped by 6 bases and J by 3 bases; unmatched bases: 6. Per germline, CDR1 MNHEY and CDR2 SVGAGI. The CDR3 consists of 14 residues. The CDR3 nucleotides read TGTGCCAGCAGCTCCGGACAGGGCGACACTGAAGCTTTCTTT. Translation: CASSSGQGDTEAFF.

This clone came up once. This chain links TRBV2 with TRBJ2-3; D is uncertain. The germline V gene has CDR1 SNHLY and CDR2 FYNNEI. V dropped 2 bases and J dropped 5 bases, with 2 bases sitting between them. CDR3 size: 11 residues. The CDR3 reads CASSEQDTQYF. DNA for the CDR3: TGTGCCAGCAGTGAACAAGATACGCAGTATTTT.

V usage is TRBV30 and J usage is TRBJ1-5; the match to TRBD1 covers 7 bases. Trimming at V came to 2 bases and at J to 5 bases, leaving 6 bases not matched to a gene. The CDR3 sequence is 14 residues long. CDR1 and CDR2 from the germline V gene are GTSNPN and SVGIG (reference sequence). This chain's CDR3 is CAWSPQGFYQPQHF. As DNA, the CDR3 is TGTGCCTGGAGTCCACAGGGGTTTTATCAGCCCCAGCATTTT.

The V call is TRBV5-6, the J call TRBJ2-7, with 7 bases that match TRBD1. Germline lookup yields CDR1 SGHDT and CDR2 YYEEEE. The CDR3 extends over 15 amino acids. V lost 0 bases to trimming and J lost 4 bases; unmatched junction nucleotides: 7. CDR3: CASSLAVNRGYEQYF. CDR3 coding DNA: TGTGCCAGCAGCTTGGCGGTAAACAGGGGATACGAGCAGTACTTC. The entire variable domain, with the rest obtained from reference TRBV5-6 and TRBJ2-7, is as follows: DAGVTQSPTHLIKTRGQQVTLRCSPKSGHDTVSWYQQALGQGPQFIFQYYEEEERQRGNFPDRFSGHQFPNYSSELNVNALLLGDSALYLCASSLAVNRGYEQYFGPGTRLTVT.

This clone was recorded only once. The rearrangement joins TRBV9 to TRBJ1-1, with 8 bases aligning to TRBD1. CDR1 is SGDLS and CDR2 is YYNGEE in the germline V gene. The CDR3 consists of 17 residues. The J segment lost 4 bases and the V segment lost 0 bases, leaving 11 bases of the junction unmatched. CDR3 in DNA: TGTGCCAGCAGCGTAGGGATGGGGGGACAGGTGAGCACTGAAGCTTTCTTT. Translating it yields CASSVGMGGQVSTEAFF.

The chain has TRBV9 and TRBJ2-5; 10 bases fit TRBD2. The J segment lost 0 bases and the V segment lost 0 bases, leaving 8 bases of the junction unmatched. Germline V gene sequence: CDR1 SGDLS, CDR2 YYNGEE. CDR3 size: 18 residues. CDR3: CASSVELAGRPYQETQYF. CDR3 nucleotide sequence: TGTGCCAGCAGCGTAGAACTAGCGGGGCGACCGTACCAAGAGACCCAGTACTTC. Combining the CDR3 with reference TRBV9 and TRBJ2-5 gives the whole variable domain DSGVTQTPKHLITATGQRVTLRCSPRSGDLSVYWYQQSLDQGLQFLIQYYNGEERAKGNILERFSAQQFPDLHSELNLSSLELGDSALYFCASSVELAGRPYQETQYFGPGTRLLVL.

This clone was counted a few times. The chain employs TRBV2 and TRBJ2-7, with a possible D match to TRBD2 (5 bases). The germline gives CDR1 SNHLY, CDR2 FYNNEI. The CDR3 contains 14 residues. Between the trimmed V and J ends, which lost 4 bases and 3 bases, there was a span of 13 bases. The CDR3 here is CASSVQDSFYEQYF. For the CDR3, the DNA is TGTGCCAGCAGTGTCCAGGACTCCTTCTACGAGCAGTACTTC.

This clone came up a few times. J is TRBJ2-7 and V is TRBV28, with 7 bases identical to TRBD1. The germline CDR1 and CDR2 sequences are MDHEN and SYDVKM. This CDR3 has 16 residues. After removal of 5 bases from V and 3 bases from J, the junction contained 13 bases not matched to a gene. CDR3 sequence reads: CASSIPGQTTDYEQYF. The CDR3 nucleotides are TGTGCCAGCAGTATACCGGGACAGACTACCGACTACGAGCAGTACTTC.

The CDR3 sequence: CASSPSYEQYF. CDR3 sequence (DNA): TGTGCCAGCTCTCCCTCCTACGAGCAGTACTTC. V gene TRBV6-1 combines with J gene TRBJ2-5; D gene unclear. The J call may be faulty, since TRBJ2-7 better matches the DNA end. CDR1 and CDR2 from the germline V gene are MNHNS and SASEGT. The CDR3 runs to 11 residues.

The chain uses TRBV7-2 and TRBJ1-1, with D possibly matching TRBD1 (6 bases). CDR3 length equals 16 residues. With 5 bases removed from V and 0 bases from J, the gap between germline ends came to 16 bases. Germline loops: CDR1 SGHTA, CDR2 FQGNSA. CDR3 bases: TGTGCCAGCAGCCCTGGCGGGGGGCCAATGAACACTGAAGCTTTCTTT. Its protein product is CASSPGGGPMNTEAFF. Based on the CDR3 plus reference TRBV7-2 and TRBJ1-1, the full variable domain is GAGVSQSPSNKVTEKGKDVELRCDPISGHTALYWYRQSLGQGLEFLIYFQGNSAPDKSGLPSDRFSAERTGGSVSTLTIQRTQQEDSAVYLCASSPGGGPMNTEAFFGQGTRLTVV.

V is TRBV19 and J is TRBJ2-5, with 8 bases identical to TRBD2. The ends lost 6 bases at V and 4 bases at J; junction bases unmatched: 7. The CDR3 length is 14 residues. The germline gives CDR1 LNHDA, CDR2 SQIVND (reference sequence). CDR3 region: CASRSSLAGETQYF. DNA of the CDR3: TGTGCCAGTAGATCGTCGCTAGCGGGAGAGACCCAGTACTTC.

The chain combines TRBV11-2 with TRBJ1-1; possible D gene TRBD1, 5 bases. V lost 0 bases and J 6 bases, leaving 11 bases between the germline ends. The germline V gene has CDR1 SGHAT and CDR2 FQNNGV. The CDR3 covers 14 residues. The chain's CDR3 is CASSLDLKGPEAFF. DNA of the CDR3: TGTGCCAGCAGCTTAGATCTCAAGGGGCCTGAAGCTTTCTTT.